The 17 T cell receptor beta chains listed next were all sequenced from one sample in a study of siplizumab effects on memory and regulatory T cells (dated by TCRdb to about 2019). Libraries were made using the immunoSEQ multiplex PCR assay. In its TCRdb copy, this immuneACCESS table keeps in-frame sequences only and misses some clones. Where compared with another copy, unresolved V genes explain less than half of these, and the others have no known cause. Present in this sample are roughly 60,000 clones, over 85% of which were seen just once. Less than 45% of the sample is in the top ten clones. The sequenced sample consisted of CD8+ T cells sorted from blood. The receptor source for this set is a human donor in good health.

The genes are TRBV23-1 and TRBJ1-4; perhaps TRBD1 as D (5 bases). TRBV23-1 is an open reading frame, and its role is uncertain. The V end lost 8 bases, the J end lost 6 bases, and 13 bases lay between the germline ends. The CDR3 loop spans 13 amino acids. The chain's CDR3 is CASGALKDEKLFF. The CDR3 coding sequence is TGCGCCAGCGGGGCCCTAAAAGATGAAAAACTGTTTTTT.

V usage is TRBV6-1 and J usage is TRBJ2-7; 10 bases are shared with TRBD2. V was pared by 8 bases and J by 4 bases, with 8 bases of the junction left unmatched. From germline, CDR1 is MNHNS and CDR2 SASEGT. The CDR3 has 14 residues. Here the CDR3 DNA reads TGTGCCAGCGGTGGGACTAGCGTCTCTTACGAGCAGTACTTC. Translation gives CASGGTSVSYEQYF.

This chain connects TRBV7-6 to TRBJ2-1, with D unresolved. Trimming took off 1 base at V and 2 bases at J, with 12 bases between the two ends. The CDR3 sequence is 16 residues long. Germline V gene sequence: CDR1 SGHVS, CDR2 FNYEAQ. In DNA, the CDR3 is TGTGCCAGCAGCTTAGGTAGTGGGTGGGCCTACAATGAGCAGTTCTTC. Protein sequence: CASSLGSGWAYNEQFF.

V is TRBV9 and J is TRBJ2-1; 7 bases line up with TRBD2. Germline V gene lookup returns CDR1 SGDLS and CDR2 YYNGEE. There are 15 residues in the CDR3. The junction had 2 bases not matched to a gene; V was cut back by 0 bases and J by 2 bases. CDR3 in amino acids: CASSVVLAAYNEQFF. The CDR3 bases are TGTGCCAGCAGCGTAGTCCTAGCGGCCTACAATGAGCAGTTCTTC.

The chain couples TRBV4-2 to TRBJ1-2; D possibly corresponds to TRBD1 (6 bases). The CDR3 is 15 residues long. Germline V lookup: CDR1 LGHNA, CDR2 YNFKEQ. With 5 bases removed from V and 0 bases from J, the gap between germline ends came to 13 bases. The CDR3 region is CASSLYGGPNYGYTF. For the CDR3, the DNA is TGTGCCAGCAGCTTATACGGGGGCCCTAACTATGGCTACACCTTC.

This sequence joins TRBV5-8 and TRBJ2-3; D uncertain. Trimming shortened V by 7 bases and J by 2 bases, and 8 bases separated the two germline ends. The germline CDR1 and CDR2 sequences are SGHTS and YDEGEE. CDR3 length: 12 amino acids. The CDR3 DNA follows: TGTGCCAGCTGGATACTCACAGATACGCAGTATTTT. This translates into CASWILTDTQYF.

The genes are TRBV4-1 and TRBJ2-7; D not certain. Per the germline V gene, CDR1 is MGHRA and CDR2 is YSYEKL. Trimming took 1 base from V and 4 from J, leaving 8 bases between them. This CDR3 region has 13 residues. CDR3 in DNA: TGCGCCAGCAGCCAAGGGCTACCGTACGAGCAGTACTTC. Translation: CASSQGLPYEQYF.

The CDR3: CASSRAWRDRWGYTF. In DNA form, the CDR3 reads TGTGCCAGTAGTAGAGCTTGGCGGGATCGGTGGGGCTACACCTTC. J is TRBJ1-2 and V is TRBV19; D is uncertain. The CDR3 runs 15 residues. The germline V gene has CDR1 LNHDA and CDR2 SQIVND (reference sequence). The V end lost 4 bases, the J end lost 8 bases, and 20 bases lay between the germline ends. The full variable domain, with the rest looked up from reference TRBV19 and TRBJ1-2, is DGGITQSPKYLFRKEGQNVTLSCEQNLNHDAMYWYRQDPGQGLRLIYYSQIVNDFQKGDIAEGYSVSREKKESFPLTVTSAQKNPTAFYLCASSRAWRDRWGYTFGSGTRLTVV.

This rearrangement joins TRBV27 to TRBJ2-4; possibly TRBD1 or TRBD2 for D (5 bases each). V was clipped by 0 bases and J by 5 bases, with 8 bases between them. CDR3 length: 14 residues. Per the germline V gene, CDR1 is MNHEY and CDR2 is SMNVEV (reference sequence). CDR3 protein: CASSLSLGENIQYF. For the CDR3, the DNA is TGTGCCAGCAGTTTATCACTGGGGGAAAACATTCAGTACTTC.

The chain uses TRBV19 and TRBJ2-7; D gene unclear. Germline V gene data show CDR1 as LNHDA and CDR2 as SQIVND (reference sequence). The CDR3 has 12 residues. Trimming removed 3 bases at V and 1 base at J, with 4 bases between. CDR3 region: CASSMVSYEQYF. CDR3 bases: TGTGCCAGTAGTATGGTGTCCTACGAGCAGTACTTC.

The chain carries TRBV14 and TRBJ1-2, with D possibly matching TRBD1 (5 bases). This CDR3 contains 14 residues. From germline, CDR1 is SGHDN and CDR2 FVKESK. V dropped 2 bases and J dropped 3 bases, with 10 bases sitting between them. The CDR3: CASSQIWDDYGYTF. The CDR3 DNA is TGTGCCAGCAGCCAAATTTGGGACGACTATGGCTACACCTTC. Complete variable domain (other parts from reference TRBV14 and TRBJ1-2): EAGVTQFPSHSVIEKGQTVTLRCDPISGHDNLYWYRRVMGKEIKFLLHFVKESKQDESGMPNNRFLAERTGGTYSTLKVQPAELEDSGVYFCASSQIWDDYGYTFGSGTRLTVV.

This clone appeared a single time. V is TRBV5-1 and J is TRBJ2-5; 12 bases line up with TRBD2. CDR1 and CDR2 from the germline V gene are SGHRS and YFSETQ. The CDR3 runs 16 residues. With V trimmed by 0 bases and J by 5 bases, 5 bases remained unmatched. The CDR3 sequence: CASSLGTSGTRETQYF. For the CDR3, the DNA is TGCGCCAGCAGCTTGGGGACTAGCGGGACACGGGAGACCCAGTACTTC. Filled out from reference TRBV5-1 and TRBJ2-5, the complete variable domain reads KAGVTQTPRYLIKTRGQQVTLSCSPISGHRSVSWYQQTPGQGLQFLFEYFSETQRNKGNFPGRFSGRQFSNSRSEMNVSTLELGDSALYLCASSLGTSGTRETQYFGPGTRLLVL.

The table lists this clone with a count of one. The chain recombines TRBV19 with TRBJ2-7; D possibly corresponds to TRBD1 (6 bases). Trimming took off 3 bases at V and 5 bases at J, with 14 bases between the two ends. CDR1 is LNHDA, CDR2 SQIVND, per germline (reference sequence). The CDR3 is 14 residues long. Here the CDR3 reads CASSMGQGNHEQYF. The CDR3 nucleotides are TGTGCCAGTAGTATGGGTCAGGGGAACCACGAGCAGTACTTC.

This clone was seen once. This CDR3 reads CASSFRGDEKLFF. The CDR3 bases are TGTGCCAGCAGTTTCAGGGGGGATGAAAAACTGTTTTTT. The chain is built from TRBV27 and TRBJ1-4, with 7 bases matching TRBD1. Germline V CDR1 and CDR2: MNHEY, SMNVEV (reference sequence). CDR3 size: 13 residues. V lost 3 bases, J lost 6 bases, and 1 base stayed unmatched.

The chain carries TRBV5-1 and TRBJ2-2; D not resolved. V lost 5 bases, J lost 1 base, and 9 bases lay in between. The CDR3 contains 14 residues. The germline gives CDR1 SGHRS, CDR2 YFSETQ. The CDR3 region is CASRWLENTGELFF. CDR3 coding DNA: TGCGCCAGCAGGTGGCTCGAGAACACCGGGGAGCTGTTTTTT.

The chain is built from TRBV30 and TRBJ2-5, with TRBD2 as a possible D gene (6 bases). The V gene lost 0 bases and the J gene lost 4 bases, with 12 bases spanning the gap. The CDR3 loop spans 14 amino acids. Germline CDR1 is GTSNPN and CDR2 is SVGIG (reference sequence). CDR3 sequence reads: CAWSVGGRSETQYF. Here the CDR3 DNA reads TGTGCCTGGAGTGTTGGGGGGAGGTCAGAGACCCAGTACTTC.

The chain joins TRBV9 to TRBJ2-1; D is unclear. This CDR3 comprises 13 residues. Germline lookup yields CDR1 SGDLS and CDR2 YYNGEE. Trimming took off 5 bases at V and 5 bases at J, with 11 bases between the two ends. CDR3 residues: CASSIRPDNEQFF. The DNA for the CDR3 is TGTGCCAGCAGTATCCGACCCGACAATGAGCAGTTCTTC.